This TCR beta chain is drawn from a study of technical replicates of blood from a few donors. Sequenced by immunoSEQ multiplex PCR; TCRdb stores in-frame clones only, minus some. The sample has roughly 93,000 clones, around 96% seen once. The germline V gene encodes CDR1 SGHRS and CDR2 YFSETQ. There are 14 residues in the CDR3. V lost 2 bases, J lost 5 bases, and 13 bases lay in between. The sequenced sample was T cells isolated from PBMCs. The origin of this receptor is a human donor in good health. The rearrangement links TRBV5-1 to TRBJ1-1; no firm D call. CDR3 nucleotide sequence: TGCGCCAGCAGCTTTCAGGCGGGAGGGACTGAAGCTTTCTTT. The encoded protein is CASSFQAGGTEAFF.